The TCR beta chain described here comes from a study of cytomegalovirus exposure and HLA in healthy donors. Study-level information: The roughly 120 validation repertoires used the same platform as the roughly 670 first-cohort repertoires, a later analysis reported.

Findings and limits, study-wide: According to a subsequent analysis, TCR clusters identified in the first cohort showed a tendency to co-occur across the roughly 120 validation repertoires. A list of roughly 160 TCR beta chains associated with cytomegalovirus was given.

The ends lost 0 bases at V and 2 bases at J; junction bases unmatched: 1. Germline V CDR1 and CDR2: MNHEY, SMNVEV (reference sequence). This CDR3 region has 14 residues. Profiling relied on immunoSEQ multiplex PCR, and the TCRdb table lists in-frame clones only, not all of them. The table has more than 200,000 clones, over 75% seen once. A note on this clone: The target antigen is unknown.

The receptor was derived from a man younger than 30 in good health and CMV-seropositive. The rearrangement uses TRBV27 and TRBJ2-7; TRBD2 aligns across 7 bases. Sequenced: PBMCs. The CDR3 region is CASSLSGLAYEQYF. The CDR3 DNA sequence: TGTGCCAGCAGTTTATCAGGACTAGCCTACGAGCAGTACTTC.